These 4 T cell receptor beta chains came from one sample sequenced in a study of shared clonotypes between healthy human individuals. The assay was immunoSEQ multiplex PCR, and TCRdb's table has in-frame clones only and misses some. This sample has hundreds of thousands of clones, with around 77% found just once. The sample consisted of PBMCs. The receptor source for this set is a woman aged 40 to 49 in good health. Some clones in this sample may be carry-over from other donors' samples.

As to this clone: Other DNA sequences in the sample encode the same CDR3. The gene calls are TRBV4-1 and TRBJ1-3; D possibly corresponds to TRBD1 (5 bases). Germline-derived CDR1 and CDR2 are MGHRA and YSYEKL. This CDR3 contains 13 residues. Deletions cut 8 bases from V and 0 bases from J, with 8 bases between. CDR3 sequence: CASRGDSGNTIYF. The DNA for the CDR3 is TGCGCCAGCCGGGGGGACTCTGGAAACACCATATATTTT.

This clone was detected only a few times. The chain uses TRBV5-1 and TRBJ1-4, with 7 positions matching TRBD1. The CDR3 has 14 amino acids. Losses at the gene ends were 3 bases for V and 4 bases for J; bases not matched to a gene: 3. Germline V gene lookup returns CDR1 SGHRS and CDR2 YFSETQ. The CDR3 loop reads CASSSDRDNEKLFF. CDR3 nucleotide sequence: TGCGCCAGCAGCTCAGACAGGGATAATGAAAAACTGTTTTTT.

V usage is TRBV2 and J usage is TRBJ2-3; 8 nucleotides agree with TRBD1. Germline values: CDR1 SNHLY, CDR2 FYNNEI. This CDR3 is built from 14 residues. The V gene end was trimmed by 6 bases and the J gene end by 6 bases; junction bases not matched to a gene: 8. CDR3 nucleotides: TGTGCCAGCAGAAACACCAGGGGGCCCGATACGCAGTATTTT. It is translated as CASRNTRGPDTQYF. Based on the CDR3 plus reference TRBV2 and TRBJ2-3, the full variable domain is EPEVTQTPSHQVTQMGQEVILRCVPISNHLYFYWYRQILGQKVEFLVSFYNNEISEKSEIFDDQFSVERPDGSNFTLKIRSTKLEDSAMYFCASRNTRGPDTQYFGPGTRLTVL.

This clone has a count of ten or more. J is TRBJ1-5 and V is TRBV23-1; TRBD1 is a possible D gene (5 bases). TRBV23-1 falls under the ORF class, with uncertain function. The CDR3 runs 16 residues. V lost 7 bases and J lost 4, with 20 bases in between. The CDR3 DNA reads TGCGCCAGCACCACCCCACCAGACAGACCAAATCAGCCCCAGCATTTT. It is translated as CASTTPPDRPNQPQHF.